Below, 9 T cell receptor beta chains from the same sample are listed, as sequenced in a study of T cells after yellow fever vaccination. TCRdb independently ran MiXCR on the 5' RACE reads; one entry per CDR3 protein. The sample consists of 100,000 to 150,000 distinct CDR3 sequences, 7.4% of them appearing once. The sequenced sample was CD4+ T cells sorted from PBMCs, obtained more than 8 days after the first yellow fever vaccination. The receptors stem from a man aged 18 to 30 who received the YFV17D yellow fever vaccine.

This clonotype has ten or more counts. The gene calls are TRBV4-3 and TRBJ2-1; TRBD2 matches 7 bases. The germline CDR1 and CDR2 sequences are LGHNA and YSLEER. CDR3 length equals 13 residues. J lost 15 bases, V lost 0 bases, and 8 bases had no gene match. The chain's CDR3 is CASSQDYGLVRFF. In DNA form, the CDR3 reads TGCGCCAGCAGCCAAGATTACGGACTAGTGCGGTTCTTC.

This clonotype has ten or more counts. The rearrangement uses TRBV5-1 and TRBJ2-5; a weak D match, TRBD2 (6 bases). Germline CDR1 SGHRS, CDR2 YFSETQ. The CDR3 is 15 residues long. Between the trimmed V and J ends, which lost 4 bases and 4 bases, there was a span of 17 bases. The CDR3 region has the DNA TGCGCCAGCAGCCAACGAGGAGCGGGCCCAGAGACCCAGTACTTC. Translating gives CASSQRGAGPETQYF.

This clonotype was recorded at least ten times. CDR3 amino acids: CASSLAAKAGTEAFF. CDR3 DNA sequence: TGCGCCAGCAGCCTGGCGGCAAAAGCAGGCACTGAAGCTTTCTTT. V gene TRBV5-1 combines with J gene TRBJ1-1; D remains ambiguous. Germline V gene data show CDR1 as SGHRS and CDR2 as YFSETQ. The V end lost 4 bases, the J end lost 4 bases, and 17 bases lay between the germline ends. The CDR3 has 15 residues. The full variable domain, in which reference TRBV5-1 and TRBJ1-1 provide the parts outside the CDR3, is KAGVTQTPRYLIKTRGQQVTLSCSPISGHRSVSWYQQTPGQGLQFLFEYFSETQRNKGNFPGRFSGRQFSNSRSEMNVSTLELGDSALYLCASSLAAKAGTEAFFGQGTRLTVV.

This clonotype has a count of ten or more. The chain joins TRBV20-1 to TRBJ2-7; 8 bases are shared with TRBD1. V lost 6 bases to trimming and J lost 5 bases; unmatched junction nucleotides: 3. The CDR3 is made up of 11 amino acids. Germline CDR1 is DFQATT and CDR2 is SNEGSKA (reference sequence). The CDR3 region has the DNA TGCAGTGCGGACAGGGTGGACGAGCAGTACTTC. Its protein is CSADRVDEQYF.

Ten or more counts support this clonotype. Mismatch with germline at one junction end may stem from a read error. The V and J genes are TRBV7-7 and TRBJ2-1, with a possible D match to TRBD1 (6 bases). Germline lookup yields CDR1 SSHAT and CDR2 FNYEAQ (reference sequence). The CDR3 extends over 12 amino acids. In nucleotides, the CDR3 is TGTGCCAGCAGCGCCACAGGGTCCTCGGCAGTCTTC. It translates to CASSATGSSAVF. The full variable domain, rest sourced from reference TRBV7-7 and TRBJ2-1, is GAGVSQSPRYKVTKRGQDVTLRCDPISSHATLYWYQQALGQGPEFLTYFNYEAQPDKSGLPSDRFSAERPEGSISTLTIQRTEQRDSAMYRCASSATGSSAVFGPGTRLTVL.

The chain couples TRBV30 to TRBJ2-3; 10 nucleotides align to TRBD2. V lost 6 bases to trimming and J lost 3 bases; unmatched junction nucleotides: 6. This CDR3 is 14 amino acids long. The germline CDR1 and CDR2 sequences are GTSNPN and SVGIG (reference sequence). The CDR3 region is CACTSGGATDTQYF. CDR3 nucleotides: TGTGCCTGCACGAGCGGGGGGGCAACAGATACGCAGTATTTT.

The table lists this clonotype with many counts. This chain joins TRBV1 and TRBJ2-3; no check of the table's D call, TRBD1, against the DNA was made. TRBV1 is recorded as a pseudogene. The CDR3 sequence is 17 residues long. CDR3: CTSSQDRTGGHTDTQYF. The CDR3 nucleotides read TGCACCAGCAGCCAAGATAGGACGGGGGGGCACACAGATACGCAGTATTTT.

This clonotype was seen at least ten times. The CDR3 reads CASSLVVETQYF. The DNA for the CDR3 is TGTGCCAGCAGCTTAGTGGTGGAGACCCAGTACTTC. The chain uses TRBV7-2 and TRBJ2-5, with unresolved D. V was shortened by 1 base and J by 5 bases, with 5 bases between the two germline ends. Looked up from germline, CDR1 is SGHTA and CDR2 is FQGNSA. The CDR3 is made up of 12 amino acids. The full variable domain, with the rest looked up from reference TRBV7-2 and TRBJ2-5, is GAGVSQSPSNKVTEKGKDVELRCDPISGHTALYWYRQSLGQGLEFLIYFQGNSAPDKSGLPSDRFSAERTGGSVSTLTIQRTQQEDSAVYLCASSLVVETQYFGPGTRLLVL.

This clonotype was counted ten times or more. The chain employs TRBV5-1 and TRBJ2-2, with D perhaps TRBD1 (6 bases). Germline CDR1 and CDR2: SGHRS and YFSETQ. V was pared by 4 bases and J by 0 bases, with 13 bases between. The CDR3 runs to 16 residues. The CDR3 bases are TGCGCCAGCAGCCCGCGACAGGTCGCGAACACCGGGGAGCTGTTTTTT. Amino acid sequence: CASSPRQVANTGELFF.